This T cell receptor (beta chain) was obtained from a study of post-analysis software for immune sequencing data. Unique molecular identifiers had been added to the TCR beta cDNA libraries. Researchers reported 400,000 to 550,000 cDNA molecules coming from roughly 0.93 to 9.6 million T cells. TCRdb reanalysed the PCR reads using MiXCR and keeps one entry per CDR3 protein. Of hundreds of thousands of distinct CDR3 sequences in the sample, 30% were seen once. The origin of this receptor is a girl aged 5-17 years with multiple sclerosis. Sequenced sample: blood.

CDR3 in amino acids: CASTTLGPYGYTF. The CDR3 bases are TGTGCCAGCACCACCCTTGGCCCCTATGGCTACACCTTC. V is TRBV11-2 and J is TRBJ1-2; D is uncertain. Trimming removed 7 bases at V and 4 bases at J, with 13 bases between. The germline CDR1 and CDR2 sequences are SGHAT and FQNNGV. There are 13 residues in the CDR3.